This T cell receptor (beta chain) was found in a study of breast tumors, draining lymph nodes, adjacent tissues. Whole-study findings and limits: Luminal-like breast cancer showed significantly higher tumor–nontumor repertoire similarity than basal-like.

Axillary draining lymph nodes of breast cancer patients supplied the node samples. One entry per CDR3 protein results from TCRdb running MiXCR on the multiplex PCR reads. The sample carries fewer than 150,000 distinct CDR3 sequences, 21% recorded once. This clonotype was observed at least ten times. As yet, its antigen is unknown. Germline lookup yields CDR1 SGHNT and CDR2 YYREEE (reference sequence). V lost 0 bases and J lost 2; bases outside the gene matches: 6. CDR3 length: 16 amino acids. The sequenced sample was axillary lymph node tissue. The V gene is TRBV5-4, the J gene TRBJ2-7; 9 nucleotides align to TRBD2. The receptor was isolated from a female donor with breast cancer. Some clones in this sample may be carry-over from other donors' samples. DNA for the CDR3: TGTGCCAGCAGCTTGGGCTCGGTAGCGGGAGCCTACGAGCAGTACTTC. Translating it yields CASSLGSVAGAYEQYF.